A selection of T cell receptor beta chains follows, all from one sample in a study of CD8+CD57+ T cells in acquired aplastic anemia. Each CDR3 protein is one row after TCRdb ran MiXCR on the reads. The sample lists about 160,000 distinct CDR3 sequences, less than 60% occurring once. The specimen was sorted CD4+, CD8+, or CD8+CD57+ T cells (not recorded which) from PBMCs. The receptors were gathered from a human donor with aplastic anemia. CDR3s include the opening cysteine and the closing phenylalanine or tryptophan. The order of the fields is V gene, clone size, J gene, D gene, CDR3 protein, CDR3 DNA. The D gene is left open where the match is weak. Clone sizes are given selectively: once, few, many, or a class where the clone is expanded.

>TRBV5-4|.|TRBJ1-1|.
CASSFARDKNEAFF
TGTGCCAGCAGCTTTGCCCGGGACAAGAATGAAGCTTTCTTT
>TRBV7-9|.|TRBJ2-4|.
CASSLVSSPAKNIQYF
TGTGCCAGCAGCTTAGTTTCCTCACCCGCCAAAAACATTCAGTACTTC
>TRBV6-1|.|TRBJ2-4|.
CVSNGGGGLAKNIQYF
TGTGTCAGCAACGGGGGAGGCGGCTTAGCCAAAAACATTCAGTACTTC
>TRBV9|many|TRBJ2-2|TRBD2
CASNLRTRRHTGELFF
TGTGCCAGCAACCTGAGGACTAGACGTCACACCGGGGAGCTGTTTTTT
>TRBV27|few|TRBJ2-1|TRBD2
CASGQTSGRSSYNEQFF
TGTGCCAGCGGCCAGACTAGCGGTAGGAGCTCCTACAATGAGCAGTTCTTC
>TRBV7-9|many|TRBJ1-1|.
CASSFLTSGTEAFF
TGTGCCAGCAGCTTCCTGACGAGTGGGACTGAAGCTTTCTTT
>TRBV24-1|.|TRBJ2-7|TRBD2
CATSELAGGDGEQYF
TGTGCCACCAGTGAGCTAGCGGGAGGGGATGGCGAGCAGTACTTC
>TRBV18|.|TRBJ2-7|.
CASSPGQFYEQYF
TGTGCCAGCTCACCAGGCCAGTTCTACGAGCAGTACTTC
>TRBV4-2|.|TRBJ2-7|TRBD1
CASSRARPDRVLLSSYEQYF
TGTGCCAGCAGCCGGGCCCGGCCGGACAGGGTCCTACTGAGCTCCTACGAGCAGTACTTC
>TRBV7-9|.|TRBJ2-4|.
CASSSGGENIQYF
TGTGCCAGCAGCTCGGGTGGGGAGAACATTCAGTACTTC
>TRBV6-1|.|TRBJ2-2|.
CASTDLQGGGELFF
TGTGCCAGCACCGACCTCCAGGGAGGCGGGGAGCTGTTTTTT
>TRBV19|.|TRBJ2-7|TRBD2
CASSTGGSYEQYF
TGTGCCAGTTCGACGGGAGGCTCCTACGAGCAGTACTTC
>TRBV3-1|many|TRBJ2-5|.
CASSQEGRETQYF
TGTGCCAGCAGCCAAGAAGGGAGGGAGACCCAGTACTTC
>TRBV20-1|many|TRBJ2-5|TRBD2
CSARFGAGSQETQYF
TGCAGTGCTAGATTCGGAGCGGGGTCCCAAGAGACCCAGTACTTC
>TRBV19|once|TRBJ1-1|.
CASSISQWEAFF
TGTGCCAGTAGTATTTCCCAGTGGGAAGCTTTCTTT
>TRBV2|many|TRBJ1-6|.
CASTRDTFLIPLHF
TGTGCCAGCACCCGGGACACCTTTTTGATCCCCCTCCACTTT
>TRBV2|.|TRBJ1-2|.
CASSGRGHYGYTF
TGTGCCAGCAGTGGACGGGGGCACTATGGCTACACCTTC
>TRBV10-3|.|TRBJ1-2|.
CAISEDSYYGYTF
TGTGCCATCAGTGAAGACAGCTACTATGGCTACACCTTC
>TRBV25-1|many|TRBJ1-1|TRBD1
CASSEFGDRSTEAFF
TGTGCCAGCAGTGAATTCGGGGACAGGTCCACTGAAGCTTTCTTT
>TRBV15|.|TRBJ2-7|TRBD2
CATSRDPAGLVHEQYF
TGTGCCACCAGCAGAGATCCCGCGGGACTAGTCCACGAGCAGTACTTC
>TRBV24-1|.|TRBJ2-3|.
CATSDPPTDTQYF
TGTGCCACCAGTGATCCCCCCACAGATACGCAGTATTTT
>TRBV11-3|.|TRBJ2-3|.
CASSLSGDTDTQYF
TGTGCCAGCAGCTTGTCGGGGGACACAGATACGCAGTATTTT
>TRBV24-1|few|TRBJ2-3|.
CATSVETNLQYF
TGTGCCACCAGTGTGGAAACTAACCTGCAGTATTTT
>TRBV7-2|many|TRBJ2-1|TRBD2
CASSLAGTFNEQFF
TGTGCCAGCAGCCTAGCGGGTACCTTTAATGAGCAGTTCTTC
>TRBV9|.|TRBJ2-5|TRBD2
CASSRTSAYQETQYF
TGTGCCAGCAGCCGGACTAGCGCCTACCAAGAGACCCAGTACTTC
>TRBV6-1|many|TRBJ1-2|TRBD1
CASRPRTGYGYTF
TGTGCCAGCAGACCCCGGACAGGCTATGGCTACACCTTC
>TRBV7-2|many|TRBJ2-3|.
CASNPRRTEADTQYF
TGTGCCAGCAACCCACGTAGGACAGAGGCAGATACGCAGTATTTT
>TRBV2|few|TRBJ1-2|TRBD1
CASSAQGAYGYTF
TGTGCCAGCAGTGCCCAGGGGGCCTATGGCTACACCTTC
>TRBV4-2|many|TRBJ1-1|TRBD1
CASSQDRGRFTEAFF
TGTGCCAGCAGCCAAGACAGGGGGCGCTTCACTGAAGCTTTCTTT
>TRBV2|many|TRBJ1-2|.
CASSPEYGYTF
TGTGCCAGCAGTCCAGAATATGGCTACACCTTC
>TRBV20-1|many|TRBJ1-2|.
CSAPSGANYGYTF
TGCAGTGCTCCTTCCGGGGCTAACTATGGCTACACCTTC
>TRBV15|.|TRBJ1-6|TRBD1
CATSRGAGQASPLHF
TGTGCCACCAGCAGGGGGGCGGGACAGGCTTCACCCCTCCACTTT
>TRBV10-3|many|TRBJ1-2|TRBD1
CAISELKAVTGGYGYTF
TGTGCCATCAGTGAGTTGAAGGCGGTTACAGGGGGCTATGGCTACACCTTC
>TRBV7-2|many|TRBJ2-1|.
CASSLVNEQFF
TGTGCCAGCAGTCTCGTCAATGAGCAGTTCTTC
>TRBV11-1|.|TRBJ2-3|.
CASSSETAVTGDTQYF
TGTGCCAGCAGCTCAGAGACAGCGGTCACTGGGGATACGCAGTATTTT
>TRBV20-1|few|TRBJ2-1|TRBD2
CSLRIAGGNNEQFF
TGCAGTTTGAGAATAGCGGGAGGAAACAATGAGCAGTTCTTC
>TRBV18|few|TRBJ2-3|.
CASSPIDTTDTQYF
TGTGCCAGCTCACCCATAGACACCACAGATACGCAGTATTTT
>TRBV6-2/TRBV6-3|.|TRBJ1-1|.
CASSYRRDSEAFF
TGTGCCAGCAGTTACCGTCGGGATTCTGAAGCTTTCTTT
>TRBV6-5|many|TRBJ2-2|.
CAIERSNTGELFF
TGTGCCATCGAACGCTCGAACACCGGGGAGCTGTTTTTT
>TRBV6-1|few|TRBJ2-3|TRBD1
CASRNSPQGTDTQYF
TGTGCCAGCAGGAATAGCCCACAGGGGACAGATACGCAGTATTTT
>TRBV12-3/TRBV12-4|.|TRBJ1-2|.
CASSLPENYGYTF
TGTGCCAGCAGTTTACCAGAAAACTATGGCTACACCTTC
>TRBV4-1|few|TRBJ2-1|.
CASSPQELNSNEQFF
TGCGCCAGCAGCCCGCAGGAGTTAAATAGCAATGAGCAGTTCTTC
>TRBV7-8|.|TRBJ1-6|.
CASSLKGRASYNSPLHF
TGTGCCAGCAGCTTAAAAGGGCGCGCGTCCTATAATTCACCCCTCCACTTT
>TRBV11-2|.|TRBJ2-1|.
CASSSYGPTANEQFF
TGTGCCAGCAGCTCCTACGGACCGACCGCCAATGAGCAGTTCTTC
>TRBV7-3|.|TRBJ2-7|TRBD2
CASSLSLGEGYEQYF
TGTGCCAGCAGCTTGTCCCTTGGGGAGGGTTACGAGCAGTACTTC
>TRBV20-1|many|TRBJ1-1|.
CSASVGAVNTEAFF
TGCAGTGCTAGTGTCGGAGCGGTGAACACTGAAGCTTTCTTT
>TRBV10-3|few|TRBJ2-7|TRBD1
CASSQGQSYEQYF
TGTGCATCTTCCCAGGGACAGTCCTACGAGCAGTACTTC
>TRBV28|.|TRBJ2-7|TRBD1
CATDRDSYEQYF
TGTGCCACGGACAGGGACTCCTACGAGCAGTACTTC
>TRBV6-1|few|TRBJ2-5|.
CASSPEGGWGRTQYF
TGTGCCAGCAGTCCCGAGGGGGGATGGGGAAGGACCCAGTACTTC
>TRBV25-1|.|TRBJ2-7|.
CASSFGGVGSF
TGTGCCAGCAGTTTCGGAGGAGTCGGCTCTTTC
>TRBV7-9|many|TRBJ2-7|.
CASQLSALSTYEQYF
TGTGCCAGCCAACTCTCTGCTCTCTCGACCTACGAGCAGTACTTC
>TRBV10-3|.|TRBJ2-7|TRBD1
CAISDRTGSYEQYF
TGTGCCATCAGTGATAGGACAGGCTCCTACGAGCAGTACTTC
>TRBV7-8|.|TRBJ1-5|.
CASSAGDQPQHF
TGTGCCAGTAGTGCAGGTGATCAGCCCCAGCATTTT
>TRBV11-2|many|TRBJ1-1|TRBD1
CASSLGQQGATEAFF
TGTGCCAGCAGCTTAGGCCAACAGGGGGCCACTGAAGCTTTCTTT
>TRBV6-4|.|TRBJ2-1|TRBD2
CASSDGTSGGEQFF
TGTGCCAGCAGTGACGGGACTAGCGGGGGGGAGCAGTTCTTC
>TRBV9|.|TRBJ1-2|.
CASNALVQGNYGYTF
TGTGCCAGCAACGCTCTAGTACAGGGTAACTATGGCTACACCTTC
>TRBV7-2|many|TRBJ2-7|TRBD2
CASSLAGTGGTYEQYF
TGTGCCAGCAGCTTAGCTGGTACGGGAGGGACCTACGAGCAGTACTTC
>TRBV7-9|.|TRBJ2-7|.
CASSYSRGYEQYF
TGTGCCAGCAGTTACTCGCGGGGCTACGAGCAGTACTTC
>TRBV10-3|.|TRBJ1-2|.
CAITRVGFEYGYTF
TGTGCCATCACCAGAGTGGGGTTCGAGTATGGCTACACCTTC